This T cell receptor beta chain was recorded in a study of T cells of healthy individuals. The V and J ends lost 5 bases and 6 bases respectively, with 10 bases between them. Germline assignment: CDR1 DFQATT and CDR2 SNEGSKA (reference sequence). The CDR3 extends over 11 amino acids. TCRdb itself ran the 5' RACE reads through MiXCR, one entry per CDR3 protein. The data contain 90,000 to 100,000 distinct CDR3 sequences, approximately 15% of them singletons. Many counts were recorded for this clonotype. This clonotype was obtained from a human donor in good health. V gene TRBV20-1 combines with J gene TRBJ1-1, with unresolved D. The CDR3 region has the DNA TGCAGTGCTCACAGCGTCCCTGAAGCTTTCTTT. It specifies CSAHSVPEAFF.